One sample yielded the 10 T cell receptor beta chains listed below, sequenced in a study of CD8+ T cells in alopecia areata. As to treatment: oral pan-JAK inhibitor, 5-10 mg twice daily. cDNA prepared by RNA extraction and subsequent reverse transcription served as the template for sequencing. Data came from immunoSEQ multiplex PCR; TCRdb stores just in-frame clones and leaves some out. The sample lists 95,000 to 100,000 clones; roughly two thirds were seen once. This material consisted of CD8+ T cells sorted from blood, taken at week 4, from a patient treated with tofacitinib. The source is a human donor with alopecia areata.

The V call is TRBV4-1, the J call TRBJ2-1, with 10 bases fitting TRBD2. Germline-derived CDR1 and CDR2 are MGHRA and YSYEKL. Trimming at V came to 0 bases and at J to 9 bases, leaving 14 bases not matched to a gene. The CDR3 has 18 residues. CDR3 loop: CASSQEVSGLAGDIEQFF. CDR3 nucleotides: TGCGCCAGCAGCCAAGAAGTCTCGGGGCTAGCGGGAGACATTGAGCAGTTCTTC.

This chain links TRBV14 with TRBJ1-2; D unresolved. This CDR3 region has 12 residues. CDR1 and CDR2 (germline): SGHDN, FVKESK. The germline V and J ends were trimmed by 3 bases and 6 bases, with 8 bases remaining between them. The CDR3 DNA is TGTGCCAGCAGCCAGCTCGGGGATGGCTACACCTTC. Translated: CASSQLGDGYTF.

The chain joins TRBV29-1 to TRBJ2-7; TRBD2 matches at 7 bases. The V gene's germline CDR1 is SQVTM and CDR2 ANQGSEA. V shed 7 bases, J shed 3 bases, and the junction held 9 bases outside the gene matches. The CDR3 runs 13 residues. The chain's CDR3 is CSAEGGQDYEQYF. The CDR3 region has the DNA TGCAGCGCCGAGGGAGGGCAAGACTACGAGCAGTACTTC.

The CDR3 DNA follows: TGCGCCAGCAGCCATTTACAGGGGGCCAGTGAAAAACTGTTTTTT. This translates into CASSHLQGASEKLFF. The chain recombines TRBV4-1 with TRBJ1-4; TRBD1 matches at 9 bases. V lost 3 bases, J lost 7 bases, and 6 bases stayed unmatched. Germline V lookup: CDR1 MGHRA, CDR2 YSYEKL. This CDR3 contains 15 residues.

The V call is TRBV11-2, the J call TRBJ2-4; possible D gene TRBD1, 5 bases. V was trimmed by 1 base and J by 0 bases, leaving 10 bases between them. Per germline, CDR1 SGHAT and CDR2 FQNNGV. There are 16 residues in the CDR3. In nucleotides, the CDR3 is TGTGCCAGCAGCTTAGCAGGGCCAGGAGCCAAAAACATTCAGTACTTC. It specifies CASSLAGPGAKNIQYF.

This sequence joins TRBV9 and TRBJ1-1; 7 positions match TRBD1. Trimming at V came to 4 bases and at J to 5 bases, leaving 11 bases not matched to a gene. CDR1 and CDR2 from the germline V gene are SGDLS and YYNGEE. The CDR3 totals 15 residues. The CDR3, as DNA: TGTGCCAGCAGCTTGGGAGACAGGGCGGTAACTGAAGCTTTCTTT. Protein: CASSLGDRAVTEAFF.

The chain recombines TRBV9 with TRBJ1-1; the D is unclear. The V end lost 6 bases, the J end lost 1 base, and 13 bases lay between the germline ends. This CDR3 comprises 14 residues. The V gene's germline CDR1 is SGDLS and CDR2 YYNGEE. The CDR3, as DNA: TGTGCCAGCACCATAGGACGGGCGAACACTGAAGCTTTCTTT. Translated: CASTIGRANTEAFF.

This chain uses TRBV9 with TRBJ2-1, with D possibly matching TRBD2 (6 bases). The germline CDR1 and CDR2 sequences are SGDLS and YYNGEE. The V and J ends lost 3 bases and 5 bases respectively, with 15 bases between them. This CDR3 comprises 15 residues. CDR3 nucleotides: TGTGCCAGCAGCGAAATGGGACTGACGGACAATGAGCAGTTCTTC. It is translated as CASSEMGLTDNEQFF.

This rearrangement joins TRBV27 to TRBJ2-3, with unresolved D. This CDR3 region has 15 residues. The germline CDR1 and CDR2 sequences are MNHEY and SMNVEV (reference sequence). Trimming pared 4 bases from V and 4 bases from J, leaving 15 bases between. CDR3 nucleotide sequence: TGTGCCAGCAGTTATTCGACGGGCGGCGCAGATACGCAGTATTTT. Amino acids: CASSYSTGGADTQYF.

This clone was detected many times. CDR3 in amino acids: CASSSWTANEKLFF. CDR3 coding DNA: TGTGCCAGCAGTTCTTGGACGGCAAATGAAAAACTGTTTTTT. The chain employs TRBV27 and TRBJ1-4; D unresolved. Trimming cost V 4 bases and J 5 bases, with 11 bases left between them. Germline V gene sequence: CDR1 MNHEY, CDR2 SMNVEV (reference sequence). The CDR3 sequence is 14 residues long.